This TCR beta chain is drawn from a study of blood T cell repertoires in COVID-19 (dated by TCRdb to 2018 to 2020). A note on the overall study: Samples covering the acute and convalescent phases of COVID-19 were provided by collaborators in the United States, Italy and Spain. The material from the prospective study consisted of cDNA or gDNA derived from T cells, B-cell-depleted T cells, or PBMCs. Deeply sampled blood TCRbeta repertoires from subjects exposed to, actively infected with, or recovered from COVID-19 were included in the dataset. The repertoires were released in a freely available public database meant as a resource for research on the immune response to SARS-CoV-2. Samples came from the ongoing ImmuneRACE study (first 160 participants) plus 1,254 subjects from 6 global collaborators. Nearly every sample came with metadata listing a de-identified subject ID, COVID-19 status, age in years and sex. Where available, HLA class I and class II types were taken from metadata supplied by the sample provider and were not determined by assay-based typing.

Overall results and qualifications from the work: The amount of clinical and demographic metadata varied by source and participant and was provided uncurated.

Details on this clone: The specificity of this receptor is unknown. The input lacks base qualities; no much larger clone sits a single base away.

The CDR3 has 14 amino acids, counting the end cysteine and phenylalanine. Of all the DNA, just the CDR3 is kept, 42 bases in frame from base 1. Per the germline V gene, SGHRS is the CDR1 and YFSETQ is the CDR2. V and J lose 5 bases and 2 bases, and a span of 13 bases separates them. Enrolling through a virtual design, the prospective study's participants ranged in age from roughly 18 to 95 years and lived across about two dozen United States geographic areas. To assign participants to cohorts, the prospective study relied on clinical history that participants themselves reported in a screening survey and a study questionnaire. Recovered participants in ImmuneRACE Cohort 3 were defined by two consecutive negative NP/OP PCR tests, clearance by a healthcare professional, or resolution of symptoms. In the prospective study, mobile phlebotomists collected whole blood, serum and a nasopharyngeal or oropharyngeal swab from each participant. Participants in the prospective study had the option to provide additional blood draws and questionnaires over a 2-month period. Blood samples from the prospective study were shipped frozen or at room temperature prior to DNA extraction.

TCRbeta CDR3 regions were amplified from genomic DNA by means of the immunoSEQ Assay, a bias-controlled multiplex PCR. Concerning the study's data processing: Within the assay, amplification of reference gene primers was used to estimate how many nucleated cells each sample contained. Sequence reads were collapsed and filtered to measure the absolute abundance of every unique TCRbeta CDR3 rearrangement. For each sample, productive Simpson clonality was calculated as the square root of Simpson's diversity index over productive rearrangements. TCRdb provides this immuneACCESS table in a form limited to in-frame rearrangements. Some clones are lacking; in checked studies, under half of them reflect an unresolved V gene, and why the rest are absent is not known. V and J calls and clone size are as listed in that table; D and trimming were resolved from the DNA. Counted in this sample were about 200,000 clones; roughly 80% of them appeared once. The ten biggest clones cover 12% of the sample.

Sequencing input: PBMCs or T cells enriched from blood (not recorded which). The rearranged chain carries TRBV5-1 and TRBJ1-1, with a weak D call of TRBD1 (6 bases match). The clonotype comes from a man aged 35 to 55 who had recovered from COVID-19. The sequence in DNA is TGCGCCAGCAGTTTCGACAGGCCTAACACTGAAGCTTTCTTT. This codes for CASSFDRPNTEAFF.